A single T cell receptor (beta chain) is shown here with its context. Its target antigen remains unknown. Qualities for individual bases were not recorded, and no much larger clone is one base off. Library preparation used 5' RACE. Reads for this sample came from an Illumina HiSeq 2000. Template switching added a universal primer binding site, and the final cDNA carried a unique molecular identifier that allowed TCR cDNA molecules to be counted accurately. First-strand cDNA for TCR alpha and beta chains was synthesized from specific primers in the conserved constant-segment region. To control for contamination, every cDNA library carried two barcodes: a SMART-Mk sample barcode plus Illumina barcodes. TruSeq adapter sequences and Illumina sample barcodes were added in two successive PCR steps. The TCR alpha and beta cDNA libraries were sequenced on the Illumina HiSeq platform using custom primers. In the original analysis: Raw reads were processed with MiGEC to extract unique molecular identifiers, and MiXCR was used to determine CDR3 positions. Recombination models were inferred per individual with the repgenHMM and IGoR tools using an EM algorithm. The tcR package in R was used for shared clonotype analysis, with sharing normalized by the product of cloneset sizes. Out-of-frame nonproductive sequences were analyzed to study raw recombination free of thymic and clonal selection effects. TCRdb passed the public sequencing reads through fastp at Q25 and MiXCR, retaining productive beta sequences. For every CDR3 protein sequence, its rows merge into one entry that carries the most common genes and DNA. Here the V and J calls rest on TCRdb's processing, not on the authors' analysis. This sample lists 470,000 or so distinct CDR3 sequences; roughly a quarter were detected once. The top ten clones comprise 2.9% of the sample.

This entry is derived from a study of identical twins listed by TCRdb under 2016. As for the study more broadly: The study deep-sequenced TCR alpha and beta repertoires from monozygotic twins, unrelated adults of various ages and cord blood to test whether fetal clonotypes persist. To rule out contamination, replicate twin experiments were performed at different times with different library preparation protocols. Summary of the overall study and its limitations: Invariant T cells such as MAIT and iNKT could partly confound zero-insertion analyses, although diverse VJ usage argued against such confounding for most clonotypes. Conclusions relied on cross-sectional statistical analysis, since the same donors could not be followed over many years. Abundant cord blood beta clonotypes carried fewer insertions; young adult naive repertoires showed a weaker similar trend, while memory repertoires showed none. Out-of-frame TCR alpha sequences shared between twins showed an excess of low generation-probability sequences compared with coincidental sharing between unrelated individuals. In beta out-of-frame sequences, excess twin sharing was weaker, because having fewer shared sequences lowered the signal-to-noise ratio. Recombination models systematically underestimated out-of-frame TCR alpha sharing in monozygotic twins but agreed with sharing between unrelated individuals.

All donors were healthy Caucasians. The twin cohort comprised three pairs of female monozygotic twins, all aged roughly 18 to 29 years. Positive isolation kits from Invitrogen were used to isolate CD4+ and CD8+ T cell populations. Deletion took 6 bases off V and 8 bases off J, with a span of 16 bases between the germline ends. Taken from cysteine to phenylalanine, the CDR3 has 13 residues. CDR3 DNA only is kept here, 39 bases in frame from base 1. CDR1 and CDR2 are read off the germline V gene as SGHNT and YENEEA. The sample was also reused in another study, on T cells expressing NK-cell markers. Drawing on the second study: Three sorted T-cell subsets (CD3+CD56+NKG2C+, CD3+CD56+NKG2C- and CD3+CD56-NKG2C+) from about 8 donors had their TCR beta-chain repertoires profiled. Of the eight sequenced donors, seven were found to be HCMV-seropositive and one was found to be HCMV-seronegative. To restrict sorting to alphabetaTCR-expressing T cells, an anti-gammadeltaTCR antibody was added in several experiments. In six donors, the dominant CD3+CD56+NKG2C+ clonotypes were found to rank among the top 10 CD8+ clonotypes and to make up roughly 1.0-7.0% of CD8+ T cells. Those dominant clonotypes were again the most abundant among CD3+CD56-NKG2C+ cells in a few donors, at about 25-60.1%. Whether the expanded NKG2C-expressing T cell clones were specific for HCMV antigens remained unclear. Randomly selected healthy volunteers, three men and five women, were used as the eight sequenced donors. HCMV-specific IgG was detected in serum with a commercial ELISA kit to determine HCMV serostatus. MIGEC was used to demultiplex reads and group reads by UMI, and MiTCR was used to assemble and quantify clonotypes. To exclude erroneous sequences, only TCR cDNA sequences supported by at least two reads were retained. The tcR package was used for downstream repertoire analysis, with clonotypes matched between fractions based on CDR3 nucleotide sequence plus V segment. VDJmatch was used to annotate antigen specificity against VDJdb, with one amino acid substitution in CDR3 permitted.

Recombination connected TRBV11-3 to TRBJ1-1; the best D guess is TRBD1, with 6 bases matching. Sequenced input: CD4+ T cells sorted from blood. The origin of this receptor is a woman aged 18-35 years in good health. The sequence in DNA is TGTGCCAGCAGTTCGGGGGGGGCGAAGGAAGCTTTCTTT. Its amino acids are CASSSGGAKEAFF.